These 29 T cell receptor beta chains came from one sample sequenced in a study of T cells in Graves' hyperthyroidism and ophthalmopathy. Amplification yielded TCR beta CDR3 regions, with RNA transcripts as the source. The study used the HTBI primer set for a first-round RT-PCR of the TCR CDR3. TCRdb used MiXCR to reprocess the multiplex PCR reads, holding one entry per CDR3 protein. The table includes about 260,000 distinct CDR3 sequences, roughly 22% detected once. Sequencing input: blood. All receptors derive from a man aged 30 to 39 with Graves' ophthalmopathy.

Only one count was recorded for this clonotype. This chain links TRBV2 with TRBJ2-5, with TRBD1 matching over 10 bases. CDR3 size: 14 residues. V shed 3 bases and J 5 bases; nucleotides not matched to a gene: 3. The germline CDR1 and CDR2 sequences are SNHLY and FYNNEI. CDR3 sequence (DNA): TGTGCCAGCAGTGATAGGACAGGGGGTGAGACCCAGTACTTC. It yields the protein CASSDRTGGETQYF.

Many counts were recorded for this clonotype. The genes are TRBV27 and TRBJ2-7; D might be TRBD1 (6 bases). Germline V gene lookup returns CDR1 MNHEY and CDR2 SMNVEV (reference sequence). The CDR3 extends over 11 amino acids. Trimming left V 7 bases short and J 3 bases short, with 7 bases between. As DNA, the CDR3 is TGTGCCAGCAAGGACAGCTACGAGCAGTACTTC. Its protein product is CASKDSYEQYF.

The gene calls are TRBV12-3 or TRBV12-4 and TRBJ1-4; possible D gene TRBD1, 5 bases. Trimming removed 6 bases at V and 5 bases at J, with 10 bases between. The CDR3 has 13 residues. This CDR3 reads CASRRGPNEKLFF. The CDR3 region has the DNA TGTGCCAGCAGAAGGGGCCCAAATGAAAAACTGTTTTTT.

DNA of the CDR3: TGCAGCGTTGGGGGGGGCTCCTCCTACAATGAGCAGTTCTTC. This gives the protein CSVGGGSSYNEQFF. The chain recombines TRBV29-1 with TRBJ2-1; D perhaps matches TRBD2 (7 bases). CDR1 and CDR2 (germline): SQVTM, ANQGSEA. The V and J ends lost 4 bases and 0 bases respectively, with 10 bases between them. This CDR3 comprises 14 residues.

This clonotype was found a few times. The V call is TRBV28, the J call TRBJ1-5; the D is unclear. The V and J ends lost 3 bases and 5 bases respectively, with 17 bases between them. Germline V gene lookup returns CDR1 MDHEN and CDR2 SYDVKM. The CDR3 runs 16 residues. The CDR3 nucleotides are TGTGCCAGCAGTTTCCTCGTCCACTCTCTGGATCAGCCCCAGCATTTT. This codes for CASSFLVHSLDQPQHF.

There are a few counts of this clonotype. V and J are TRBV24-1 and TRBJ2-7, with 9 bases fitting TRBD1. V shed 7 bases, J shed 3 bases, and the junction held 9 bases outside the gene matches. CDR1 KGHDR and CDR2 SFDVKD come from the germline V gene. This CDR3 has 15 amino acids. In nucleotides, the CDR3 is TGTGCCACCAGGAGACGCGGGACAGGGAGCTACGAGCAGTACTTC. It translates to CATRRRGTGSYEQYF.

The rearrangement uses TRBV11-3 and TRBJ2-5, with 8 bases aligning to TRBD2. The CDR3 contains 14 residues. Germline loops: CDR1 SGHNT, CDR2 YENEEA. V lost 5 bases to trimming and J lost 2 bases; unmatched junction nucleotides: 4. The CDR3 sequence is CASSIAGSQETQYF. For the CDR3, the DNA is TGTGCCAGCAGCATAGCGGGAAGTCAAGAGACCCAGTACTTC.

The table lists this clonotype with many counts. J is TRBJ2-3 and V is TRBV12-3 or TRBV12-4; D unresolved. V was shortened by 6 bases and J by 0 bases, with 10 bases between the two germline ends. The CDR3 is made up of 14 amino acids. The CDR3 nucleotides read TGTGCCAGCAGCCCAGGCCTAAGCACAGATACGCAGTATTTT. Protein sequence: CASSPGLSTDTQYF.

The chain has TRBV7-8 and TRBJ2-2; 8 bases are shared with TRBD1. The CDR3 has 15 residues. The germline gives CDR1 SGHVS, CDR2 FQNEAQ. Losses at the gene ends were 3 bases for V and 5 bases for J; bases not matched to a gene: 5. The chain's CDR3 is CASSFQTGVTGELFF. The CDR3 DNA is TGTGCCAGCAGCTTCCAGACAGGGGTGACCGGGGAGCTGTTTTTT. Supplemented by reference TRBV7-8 and TRBJ2-2, the full variable domain reads GAGVSQSPRYKVAKRGQDVALRCDPISGHVSLFWYQQALGQGPEFLTYFQNEAQLDKSGLPSDRFFAERPEGSVSTLKIQRTQQEDSAVYLCASSFQTGVTGELFFGEGSRLTVL.

The sample holds many counts of this clonotype. The chain uses TRBV5-5 and TRBJ2-3; unclear D gene. The V gene's germline CDR1 is SGHKS and CDR2 YYEKEE (reference sequence). This CDR3 has 13 residues. Trimming stripped 0 bases from V and 4 bases from J, with 6 bases between. The CDR3 nucleotides read TGTGCCAGCAGCTTGGCCGATTCAGATACGCAGTATTTT. Translation: CASSLADSDTQYF.

V is TRBV9 and J is TRBJ1-1; D gene uncertain. The germline V gene encodes CDR1 SGDLS and CDR2 YYNGEE. The CDR3 length is 14 residues. V was clipped by 4 bases and J by 5 bases, with 15 bases between them. CDR3 DNA sequence: TGTGCCAGCAGCTTAGTTCAGTATAGGACTGAAGCTTTCTTT. Its translation: CASSLVQYRTEAFF.

The V call is TRBV14, the J call TRBJ1-1; D is perhaps TRBD1 (5 bases). CDR1 is SGHDN and CDR2 is FVKESK in the germline V gene. Trimming removed 1 base at V and 11 bases at J, with 14 bases between. The CDR3 is made up of 13 amino acids. This CDR3 is CASSQGLRGTAFF. The CDR3 DNA is TGTGCCAGCAGCCAAGGTTTGAGGGGTACGGCTTTCTTT.

This clonotype was detected only a few times. The chain is built from TRBV20-1 and TRBJ1-1; 7 positions match TRBD1. Trimming took 3 bases from V and 5 from J; bases not matched to a gene: 9. The CDR3 is 14 residues long. Germline V CDR1 and CDR2: DFQATT, SNEGSKA (reference sequence). CDR3 DNA sequence: TGCAGTGCTAGTGAGGGGGCCGGGGGGACTGAAGCTTTCTTT. It is translated as CSASEGAGGTEAFF.

This rearrangement joins TRBV6-5 to TRBJ1-2; D remains unclear. The V and J ends lost 1 base and 2 bases respectively, with 8 bases between them. This CDR3 is 14 amino acids long. Germline CDR1 and CDR2: MNHEY and SVGAGI. The CDR3 DNA reads TGTGCCAGCAGTTACTTAGGCAGGAACTATGGCTACACCTTC. Translation: CASSYLGRNYGYTF.

This chain connects TRBV27 to TRBJ1-3; maybe TRBD1 (5 bases). Per germline, CDR1 MNHEY and CDR2 SMNVEV (reference sequence). There are 16 residues in the CDR3. V was cut by 5 bases and J by 4 bases, with 18 bases left in between. This chain's CDR3 is CASSPGRRGSGNTIYF. The CDR3 DNA sequence: TGTGCCAGCAGTCCGGGACGGAGAGGTTCGGGAAACACCATATATTTT.

This clonotype was detected a few times. The genes are TRBV6-1 and TRBJ1-5, with D tentatively TRBD1 (6 bases). This CDR3 comprises 15 residues. Trimming removed 5 bases at V and 0 bases at J, with 11 bases between. Germline CDR1 MNHNS, CDR2 SASEGT. The CDR3 reads CASSKQGGSNQPQHF. CDR3 nucleotides: TGTGCCAGCAGTAAACAGGGAGGTAGCAATCAGCCCCAGCATTTT.

This clonotype turned up a few times. The chain couples TRBV6-1 to TRBJ1-1; 9 positions match TRBD1. This CDR3 is 13 amino acids long. The ends lost 5 bases at V and 7 bases at J; junction bases unmatched: 5. Germline V lookup: CDR1 MNHNS, CDR2 SASEGT. The CDR3 DNA reads TGTGCCAGCAGTCCTAGGGACAGGGTTGAAGCTTTCTTT. The encoded protein is CASSPRDRVEAFF.

In its sample, this clonotype was seen many times. The chain recombines TRBV28 with TRBJ1-1, with 7 bases identical to TRBD1. V lost 5 bases and J lost 4; bases outside the gene matches: 7. Germline V gene sequence: CDR1 MDHEN, CDR2 SYDVKM. The CDR3 is 14 amino acids. The CDR3 region is CASSMTGWVTEAFF. The CDR3 region has the DNA TGTGCCAGCAGTATGACAGGGTGGGTCACTGAAGCTTTCTTT.

The rearrangement joins TRBV5-4 to TRBJ1-2, with 8 bases fitting TRBD1. Germline V lookup: CDR1 SGHNT, CDR2 YYREEE (reference sequence). CDR3 length: 15 amino acids. The ends lost 4 bases at V and 3 bases at J; junction bases unmatched: 8. The CDR3 DNA follows: TGTGCCAGCAGCCGTCAGGGGGCGCGGGACTATGGCTACACCTTC. This encodes CASSRQGARDYGYTF.

The J gene is TRBJ2-3, the V gene TRBV6-2 or TRBV6-3; 15 bases are shared with TRBD2. This CDR3 has 16 amino acids. In germline, CDR1 is MNHEY, CDR2 SVGEGT. V was pared by 5 bases and J by 3 bases, with 3 bases of the junction left unmatched. The CDR3 DNA is TGTGCCAGCAGTAACGGACTAGCGGGAGGGACAGATACGCAGTATTTT. It is translated as CASSNGLAGGTDTQYF.

This clonotype was counted ten times or more. The chain couples TRBV7-3 to TRBJ2-1, with D unresolved. Trimming took off 0 bases at V and 9 bases at J, with 9 bases between the two ends. Germline CDR1 and CDR2: SGHTA and FQGTGA. The CDR3 covers 13 residues. The CDR3 DNA reads TGTGCCAGCAGCTTAACTGTTCGCAGTGAGCAGTTCTTC. Residues: CASSLTVRSEQFF. Drawing the rest from reference TRBV7-3 and TRBJ2-1, the complete variable domain is GAGVSQTPSNKVTEKGKYVELRCDPISGHTALYWYRQSLGQGPEFLIYFQGTGAADDSGLPNDRFFAVRPEGSVSTLKIQRTERGDSAVYLCASSLTVRSEQFFGPGTRLTVL.

The chain joins TRBV6-1 to TRBJ1-2; unclear D gene. There are 14 residues in the CDR3. Germline V gives CDR1 MNHNS, CDR2 SASEGT. Trimming stripped 6 bases from V and 4 bases from J, with 15 bases between. CDR3 in DNA: TGTGCCAGCAGGAGGTCGGGTACCGGCTATGGCTACACCTTC. Its translation: CASRRSGTGYGYTF.

This clonotype was seen a few times. The V gene is TRBV7-9, the J gene TRBJ2-3; perhaps TRBD1 as D (6 bases). Trimming cost V 1 base and J 4 bases, with 12 bases left between them. The CDR3 sequence is 15 residues long. From germline, CDR1 is SEHNR and CDR2 FQNEAQ (reference sequence). The CDR3 nucleotides read TGTGCCAGCAGCTTAGTAACAGGGCTGTCAGATACGCAGTATTTT. Protein sequence: CASSLVTGLSDTQYF.

The rearrangement links TRBV28 to TRBJ1-4, with D perhaps TRBD1 (6 bases). The CDR3 covers 15 residues. From germline, CDR1 is MDHEN and CDR2 SYDVKM. The germline V and J ends were trimmed by 3 bases and 5 bases, with 13 bases remaining between them. CDR3 amino acids: CASSFYRDGNEKLFF. For the CDR3, the DNA is TGTGCCAGCAGTTTTTACAGGGACGGAAATGAAAAACTGTTTTTT. The full variable domain, rest sourced from reference TRBV28 and TRBJ1-4, is DVKVTQSSRYLVKRTGEKVFLECVQDMDHENMFWYRQDPGLGLRLIYFSYDVKMKEKGDIPEGYSVSREKKERFSLILESASTNQTSMYLCASSFYRDGNEKLFFGSGTQLSVL.

CDR3: CSATGQGPLDEQYF. CDR3 in DNA: TGCAGTGCTACGGGACAGGGGCCCTTAGACGAGCAGTACTTC. The chain joins TRBV20-1 to TRBJ2-7; TRBD1 agrees at 10 bases. V gave up 4 bases and J gave up 5 bases; unmatched junction bases: 8. This CDR3 has 14 amino acids. The germline CDR1 and CDR2 sequences are DFQATT and SNEGSKA (reference sequence).

Ten or more counts support this clonotype. The V and J genes are TRBV7-8 and TRBJ2-7; a weak D match, TRBD2 (5 bases). CDR1 is SGHVS, CDR2 FQNEAQ, per germline. Trimming cost V 5 bases and J 12 bases, with 14 bases left between them. This CDR3 spans 11 amino acids. This chain's CDR3 is CASSLDREAYF. For the CDR3, the DNA is TGTGCCAGCAGCCTTGATCGGGAAGCGTACTTC.

There are a few counts of this clonotype. The V gene is TRBV28, the J gene TRBJ1-4; no clear D gene. Trimming took 7 bases from V and 8 from J, leaving 17 bases between them. The CDR3 extends over 14 amino acids. Germline V lookup: CDR1 MDHEN, CDR2 SYDVKM. CDR3 in DNA: TGTGCCAGCACCCGTGTGAGGGATGGCGAAAAACTGTTTTTT. Encoded protein: CASTRVRDGEKLFF.

This clonotype was detected ten times or more. The chain is built from TRBV20-1 and TRBJ2-1, with D maybe TRBD2 (6 bases). Germline values: CDR1 DFQATT, CDR2 SNEGSKA (reference sequence). Trimming stripped 7 bases from V and 0 bases from J, with 13 bases between. CDR3 length: 14 amino acids. CDR3 DNA sequence: TGCAGTGTAACGGCGGGGAGCTCCTACAATGAGCAGTTCTTC. Amino acids: CSVTAGSSYNEQFF.

This clonotype was picked up many times. The genes are TRBV29-1 and TRBJ2-1; D is perhaps TRBD2 (6 bases). V was clipped by 4 bases and J by 7 bases, with 14 bases between them. The CDR3 has 13 amino acids. The germline V gene has CDR1 SQVTM and CDR2 ANQGSEA. In nucleotides, the CDR3 is TGCAGCGTTGTATCGGGGGTTAGTAATGAGCAGTTCTTC. This encodes CSVVSGVSNEQFF.